The T cell receptor (beta chain) under discussion was sequenced for a study of shared clonotypes between healthy human individuals. Background on the study: CD4 naive cells filled three plates per donor, CD4 memory three, CD8 naive two and CD8 memory one.

With 5 bases clipped from V and 5 bases from J, the junction kept 14 bases outside the gene matches. Germline V gene data show CDR1 as SGHVS and CDR2 as FQNEAQ. The CDR3 sequence is 16 residues long. Assay: immunoSEQ multiplex PCR; the TCRdb copy retains only in-frame clones and omits some. In the table there are hundreds of thousands of clones, almost 97% of which are singletons. Recent vaccinations or acute infections were absent in the healthy HIV-negative adult donors. The donor cohort consisted entirely of Caucasian adults residing in Nashville, Tennessee. Both subsets, CD45RA+ naive and CD45RA-negative memory, were split from the CD4+ cells.

This receptor was taken from a woman aged 30 to 39 in good health. Source material: naive CD4+ T cells sorted from blood. Subset indicated: CD45RA+ positively selected. The chain combines TRBV7-8 with TRBJ1-1; TRBD1 agrees at 7 bases. This CDR3 reads CASSGPQQGTVTEAFF. CDR3 DNA sequence: TGTGCCAGCAGCGGACCCCAACAGGGGACCGTGACTGAAGCTTTCTTT.